The text below deals with one T cell receptor beta chain. Its target is not known. Profiling relied on immunoSEQ multiplex PCR, and the TCRdb table lists in-frame clones only, not all of them. The sample contains about 120,000 clones, roughly 89% of which appear only once. This entry comes from a study of T cell responses to AZD1222 COVID-19 vaccine. Overall study results and limits: Distributed over spike, vaccine-associated CD4 TCRs predominated at 160-218 and 743-854. Only a handful of people who got AZD1222 tested seropositive at baseline. Researchers took repertoire samples only after the peak T cell response had come.

Germline-derived CDR1 and CDR2 are MNHNY and SVGAGI (reference sequence). V was pared by 6 bases and J by 0 bases, with 5 bases of the junction left unmatched. This CDR3 is 14 amino acids long. The sample was peripheral blood, taken on day 0 of AZD1222 vaccination. The receptor's source is an adult in good health. This rearrangement joins TRBV6-6 to TRBJ2-7; 7 bases are a match to TRBD1. The CDR3 loop reads CASSQTGISYEQYF. The CDR3, as DNA: TGTGCCAGCAGCCAGACAGGGATCTCCTACGAGCAGTACTTC.